This TCR beta chain was found in a study of T-cell memory formation after mild COVID-19 (dated by TCRdb to the early 2020s). About the study as a whole: Most TCR sequence clusters were specific to one of the two donors. In two donors, T-cell clones that expanded and contracted after mild COVID-19 were followed by sequencing TCRalpha and TCRbeta repertoires longitudinally. Two young, previously healthy adult volunteers made up the cohort, one male and one female. Results the study describes overall, beyond this receptor: SARS-CoV-2 specificity was not confirmed for the second-wave clones peaking on day 37. The detection of some responding clones in pre-infection memory suggests that pre-existing cross-reactive memory T cells joined the SARS-CoV-2 response. The study covered only a couple of mild cases, and larger cohorts including severe cases with pre-infection samples were considered necessary. Balanced CD4/CD8 phenotypes were observed for clones contracting from day 15 to 85, whereas a bias towards CD4+ was observed for a second wave of clones expanding from day 15 to 37. Contracting CD4+ clones were located mainly in the CM and EM memory subsets, whereas CD8+ clones were found to be enriched in EMRA.

Trimming removed 1 base from V and 0 bases from J, leaving 20 bases between the germline ends. Including the terminal cysteine and phenylalanine, the CDR3 comprises 19 residues. Only CDR3 DNA remains: 57 bases, in frame from the first base. In the germline V gene, CDR1 corresponds to LGHNA and CDR2 to YNFKEQ. This clonotype was seen ten or more times. What antigen it recognizes has not been identified. No much larger clone is present one base from it, and per-base qualities are unavailable. Ficoll-Paque density gradient centrifugation was used to isolate PBMCs. Data came from an Illumina NovaSeq 6000. cDNA libraries for TCRalpha and TCRbeta were prepared by 5'RACE using constant-segment primers, with sample barcodes and unique molecular identifiers added. Trizol reagent was used to extract RNA from every sample. Libraries were amplified in two PCR steps, with a second sample barcode and Illumina TruSeq adapters added in the second step. Sequencing of the libraries was done on an Illumina NovaSeq, producing 2 x 150 bp paired-end reads. Regarding the original processing steps: Reads were demultiplexed and collapsed into UMI-guided consensus sequences with migec v1.2.7. With mixcr v2.1.11, UMI consensuses were aligned to TRA and TRB V and J templates and assembled into clonotypes. Clonotypes were classified as expanded or contracted when called significant by both edgeR and NoisET, with noise models trained on biological replicates. edgeR calls used a false discovery rate-adjusted p below 0.01 and a log2 fold-change threshold of 1. As an exploratory analysis of dynamics, max-normalized trajectories of the 1000 most abundant clonotypes were examined by PCA with hierarchical clustering. Separately sequenced CD4+ and CD8+ repertoires were used to assign the CD4 or CD8 phenotype of responding clones. TCRdb reanalyzed the raw reads on its own, using fastp at Q25 for trimming and MiXCR for clone calling, and kept in-frame beta chains. Merged by CDR3 protein, the rows form single entries marked with the most common genes and DNA. These V and J calls are TCRdb output, not the study's own analysis. The sample contains almost 45,000 distinct CDR3 sequences, roughly 6.6% of them found a single time. About 0.8% of the sample is in the top ten clones.

The receptor's source is an adult who had mild COVID-19 (a few samples of this study predate the infection). The sample titles of this study are shuffled in the database, so cell type and time point are left out. Sample: PBMCs or a T cell subset sorted from them (not recorded which). The chain joins TRBV4-2 to TRBJ2-3; 6 matching bases give a weak D call of TRBD1. For the CDR3, the sequence is CASSQAFRPGDGSTDTQYF. In nucleotide form, the sequence is TGTGCCAGCAGCCAAGCTTTCAGGCCAGGGGATGGAAGCACAGATACGCAGTATTTT.